The 10 T cell receptor beta chains reported below all come from one sample, sequenced in a study of tumor-infiltrating lymphocytes in primary liver carcinoma. Reverse transcription of around 0.45 ug total RNA with a constant-region primer produced TCR beta cDNA. TCR beta libraries came from three nested multiplex PCR rounds using slightly modified ARM-PCR. Rounds one and two of PCR, each of 10 to 11 cycles, were primed with TRBV1-TRBV30 forward primers and a C-beta reverse primer. One entry per CDR3 protein results from TCRdb running MiXCR on the multiplex PCR reads. The sample shows roughly 86,000 distinct CDR3 sequences, 68% of them seen only once. It was from 20-30 mg of unsorted bulk tissue that RNA and DNA were co-extracted. The specimen sequenced was tumor-adjacent normal liver tissue. The receptors shown here come from a man aged 40-49 years with primary liver carcinoma and hepatitis B virus infection.

This sequence joins TRBV6-6 and TRBJ2-3, with a tentative D call TRBD2 (6 bases). Trimming stripped 4 bases from V and 5 bases from J, with 10 bases between. Germline V gene data show CDR1 as MNHNY and CDR2 as SVGAGI (reference sequence). This CDR3 has 13 amino acids. CDR3 nucleotides: TGTGCCAGCAGTTCCCCCGGGAGAGATACGCAGTATTTT. Its protein product is CASSSPGRDTQYF.

This clonotype occurred many times. V and J are TRBV6-1 and TRBJ1-5, with a possible D match to TRBD1 (6 bases). CDR1 and CDR2 from the germline V gene are MNHNS and SASEGT. The CDR3 length is 14 residues. V dropped 11 bases and J dropped 3 bases, with 17 bases sitting between them. CDR3 sequence (DNA): TGTGCCTGCGGCACAGGGTTTTCCAATCAGCCCCAGCATTTT. Residues: CACGTGFSNQPQHF.

This clonotype was counted ten times or more. The rearrangement joins TRBV6-5 to TRBJ2-7; no reliable D call. The CDR3 length is 15 residues. V gave up 2 bases and J gave up 0 bases, with 11 bases separating them. CDR1 and CDR2 from the germline V gene are MNHEY and SVGAGI. CDR3 sequence: CASSYMPESSYEQYF. CDR3 coding DNA: TGTGCCAGCAGTTACATGCCAGAGAGCTCCTACGAGCAGTACTTC.

This clonotype was seen ten or more times. This sequence joins TRBV6-1 and TRBJ1-2; the D gene is possibly TRBD1 (5 bases). This CDR3 contains 13 residues. Looked up from germline, CDR1 is MNHNS and CDR2 is SASEGT. Trimming took off 7 bases at V and 3 bases at J, with 12 bases between the two ends. DNA for the CDR3: TGTGCCAGCAATAGGGACGGATACTATGGCTACACCTTC. It encodes CASNRDGYYGYTF.

This clonotype was picked up one time. The junction differs from germline at one of its ends, possibly a read error. The chain carries TRBV28 and TRBJ1-1; TRBD1 matches at 7 bases. In germline, CDR1 is MDHEN, CDR2 SYDVKM. The CDR3 runs 13 residues. The CDR3 nucleotides are TGTGTCAGCAGTTTACAGGGGTGGACTGAAGCTTTCTTT. Its translation is CVSSLQGWTEAFF.

This clonotype occurred many times. The genes are TRBV29-1 and TRBJ1-2, with 8 bases matching TRBD1. The CDR3 is 13 residues long. Germline-derived CDR1 and CDR2 are SQVTM and ANQGSEA. The CDR3 protein is CAYRGGSGYGYTF. CDR3 coding DNA: TGCGCCTACAGGGGGGGAAGCGGCTATGGCTACACCTTC. The complete variable domain, with remaining parts taken from reference TRBV29-1 and TRBJ1-2, reads SAVISQKPSRDICQRGTSLTIQCQVDSQVTMMFWYRQQPGQSLTLIATANQGSEATYESGFVIDKFPISRPNLTFSTLTVSNMSPEDSSIYLCAYRGGSGYGYTFGSGTRLTVV.

A few counts support this clonotype. A much larger clone lies a single base off, so this may be a read error. The rearrangement joins TRBV4-1 to TRBJ2-5, with 9 bases aligning to TRBD1. CDR1 MGHRA and CDR2 YSYEKL come from the germline V gene. This CDR3 is built from 15 residues. In nucleotides, the CDR3 is TGCGCCAGCAGCCGGGCGGGACAGGGTGCAGAGACCCAGTGCTTC. Its translation: CASSRAGQGAETQCF.

As regards this clonotype: One base away lies a much larger clone, so this may be a sequencing read error. The CDR3 here is CANLCEDYSNQPQHF. The CDR3 region has the DNA TGTGCCAACCTATGCGAGGACTATAGCAATCAGCCCCAGCATTTT. The rearrangement uses TRBV6-4 and TRBJ1-5; D uncertain. Germline values: CDR1 MRHNA, CDR2 SNTAGT. The CDR3 loop spans 15 amino acids. Trimming shortened V by 10 bases and J by 0 bases, and 16 bases separated the two germline ends.

Remarks on this clonotype: An end of the junction differs from the germline gene, which may be a read error. The chain uses TRBV28 and TRBJ1-6; 7 nucleotides line up with TRBD1. The CDR3 is 15 residues long. Per germline, CDR1 MDHEN and CDR2 SYDVKM. CDR3: CAGSPLDRLDSPLHF. The CDR3 region has the DNA TGTGCCGGCAGCCCCTTGGACAGGCTGGATTCACCCCTCCACTTT.

The rearrangement links TRBV30 to TRBJ2-3, with D perhaps TRBD2 (6 bases). This CDR3 has 15 residues. Per germline, CDR1 GTSNPN and CDR2 SVGIG (reference sequence). V dropped 0 bases and J dropped 4 bases, with 14 bases sitting between them. DNA for the CDR3: TGTGCCTGGAGTGTACGGATATCTAGCGCAGATACGCAGTATTTT. Its translation is CAWSVRISSADTQYF.